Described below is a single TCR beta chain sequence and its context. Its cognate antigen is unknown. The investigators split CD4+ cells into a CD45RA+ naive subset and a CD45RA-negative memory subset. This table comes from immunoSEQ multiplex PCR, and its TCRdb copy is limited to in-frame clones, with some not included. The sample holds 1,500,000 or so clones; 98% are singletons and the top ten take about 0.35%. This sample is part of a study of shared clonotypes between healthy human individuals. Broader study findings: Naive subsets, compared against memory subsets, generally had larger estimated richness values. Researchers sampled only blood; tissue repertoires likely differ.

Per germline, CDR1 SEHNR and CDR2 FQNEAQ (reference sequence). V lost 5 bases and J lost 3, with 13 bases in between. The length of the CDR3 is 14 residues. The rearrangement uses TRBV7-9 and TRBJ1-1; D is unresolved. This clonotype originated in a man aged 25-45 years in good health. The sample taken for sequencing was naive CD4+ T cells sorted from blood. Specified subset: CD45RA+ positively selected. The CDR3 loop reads CASSRPDTHTEAFF. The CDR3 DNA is TGTGCCAGCAGCCGACCAGACACACACACTGAAGCTTTCTTT. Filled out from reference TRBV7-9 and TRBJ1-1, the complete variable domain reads DTGVSQNPRHKITKRGQNVTFRCDPISEHNRLYWYRQTLGQGPEFLTYFQNEAQLEKSRLLSDRFSAERPKGSFSTLEIQRTEQGDSAMYLCASSRPDTHTEAFFGQGTRLTVV.